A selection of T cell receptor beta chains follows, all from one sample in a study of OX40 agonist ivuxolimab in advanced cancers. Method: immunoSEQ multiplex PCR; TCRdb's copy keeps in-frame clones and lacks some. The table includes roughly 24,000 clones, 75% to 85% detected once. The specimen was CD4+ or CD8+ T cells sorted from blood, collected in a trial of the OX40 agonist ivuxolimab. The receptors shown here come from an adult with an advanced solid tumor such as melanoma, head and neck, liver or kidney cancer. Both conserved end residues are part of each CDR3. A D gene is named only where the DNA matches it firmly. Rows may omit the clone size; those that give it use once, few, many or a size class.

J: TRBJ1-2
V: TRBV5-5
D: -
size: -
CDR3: CASSPADRTYGYTF
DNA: TGTGCCAGCAGCCCCGCAGACAGGACCTATGGCTACACCTTC

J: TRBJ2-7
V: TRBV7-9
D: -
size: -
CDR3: CASSGDPDDEQYF
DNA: TGTGCCAGCAGCGGTGACCCGGACGACGAGCAGTACTTC

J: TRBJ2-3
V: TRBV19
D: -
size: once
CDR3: CASSIGRGSTDTQYF
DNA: TGTGCCAGTAGTATAGGGAGGGGGAGCACAGATACGCAGTATTTT

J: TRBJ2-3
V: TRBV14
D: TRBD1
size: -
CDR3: CASSLTTGSTDTQYF
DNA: TGTGCCAGCAGCCTCACGACAGGGTCGACAGATACGCAGTATTTT

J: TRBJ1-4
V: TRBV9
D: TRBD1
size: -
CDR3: CASSVAEERTGPHDEKLFF
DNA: TGTGCCAGCAGCGTAGCAGAGGAGAGGACAGGCCCTCATGATGAAAAACTGTTTTTT

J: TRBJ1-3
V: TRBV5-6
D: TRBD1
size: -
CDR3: CASSFLDRGLRGNTIYF
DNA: TGTGCCAGCAGCTTTTTGGACAGGGGCCTTCGGGGAAACACCATATATTTT

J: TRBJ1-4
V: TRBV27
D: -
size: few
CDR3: CASSLSWGFEEKLFF
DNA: TGTGCCAGCAGTTTATCGTGGGGTTTTGAAGAAAAACTGTTTTTT

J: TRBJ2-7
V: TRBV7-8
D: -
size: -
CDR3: CASSPGGGSYEQYF
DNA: TGTGCCAGCAGCCCTGGGGGCGGCTCCTACGAGCAGTACTTC

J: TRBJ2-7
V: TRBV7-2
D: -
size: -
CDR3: CASSLWHSGRTHEQYF
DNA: TGTGCCAGCAGTCTTTGGCATTCAGGTCGAACCCACGAGCAGTACTTC

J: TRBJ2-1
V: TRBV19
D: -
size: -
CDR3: CASSIGVNEQFF
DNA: TGTGCCAGTAGTATAGGGGTAAATGAGCAGTTCTTC

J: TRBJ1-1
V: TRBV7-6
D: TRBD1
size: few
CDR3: CASSDRVGTEAFF
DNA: TGTGCCAGCAGCGACAGGGTGGGCACTGAAGCTTTCTTT

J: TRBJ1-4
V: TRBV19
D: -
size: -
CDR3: CASSMAQTNEKLFF
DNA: TGTGCCAGTAGCATGGCGCAGACTAATGAAAAACTGTTTTTT

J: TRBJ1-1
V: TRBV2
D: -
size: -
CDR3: CATEFGVSEAFF
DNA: TGTGCAACTGAGTTCGGGGTCTCTGAAGCTTTCTTT

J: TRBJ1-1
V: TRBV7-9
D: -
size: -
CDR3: CASSGDGRNTEAFF
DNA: TGTGCCAGCAGCGGCGACGGCAGGAACACTGAAGCTTTCTTT

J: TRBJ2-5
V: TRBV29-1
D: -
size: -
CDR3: CSVRLGGGADQETQYF
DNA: TGCAGCGTCCGTCTGGGAGGGGGCGCGGACCAAGAGACCCAGTACTTC

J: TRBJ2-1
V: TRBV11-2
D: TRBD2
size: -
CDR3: CASSPRTSGGVGDEQFF
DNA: TGTGCCAGCAGCCCTCGGACTAGCGGGGGGGTGGGCGATGAGCAGTTCTTC